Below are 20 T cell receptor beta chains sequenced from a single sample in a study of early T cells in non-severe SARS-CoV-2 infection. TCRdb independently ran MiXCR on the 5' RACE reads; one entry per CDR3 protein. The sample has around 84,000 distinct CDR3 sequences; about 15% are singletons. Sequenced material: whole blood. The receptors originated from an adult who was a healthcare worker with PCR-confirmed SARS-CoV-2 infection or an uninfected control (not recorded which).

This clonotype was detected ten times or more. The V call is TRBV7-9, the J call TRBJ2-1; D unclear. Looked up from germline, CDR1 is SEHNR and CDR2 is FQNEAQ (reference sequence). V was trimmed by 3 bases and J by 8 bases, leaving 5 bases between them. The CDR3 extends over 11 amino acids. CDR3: CASSFEYEQFF. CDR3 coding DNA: TGTGCCAGCAGCTTTGAGTATGAGCAGTTCTTC.

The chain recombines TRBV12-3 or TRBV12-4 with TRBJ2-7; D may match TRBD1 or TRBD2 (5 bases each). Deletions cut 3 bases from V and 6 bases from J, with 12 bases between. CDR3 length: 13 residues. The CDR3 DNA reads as TGTGCCAGCAGTTTTACTTTTGGGGGCGAGCAGTACTTC. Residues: CASSFTFGGEQYF.

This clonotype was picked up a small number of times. The CDR3 nucleotides read TGTGCCAGCAGTTTATCGGGGGAGCAGTACTTC. This gives the protein CASSLSGEQYF. The V gene is TRBV12-3 or TRBV12-4, the J gene TRBJ2-7, with a weak D call TRBD2 (5 bases). Trimming removed 2 bases at V and 7 bases at J, with 6 bases between. The CDR3 spans 11 residues.

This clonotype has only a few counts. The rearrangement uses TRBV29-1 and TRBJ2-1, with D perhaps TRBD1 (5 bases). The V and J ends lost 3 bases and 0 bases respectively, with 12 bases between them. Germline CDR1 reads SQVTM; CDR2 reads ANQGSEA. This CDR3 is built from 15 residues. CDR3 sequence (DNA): TGCAGCGTTGATGGTGCGGACACCTCCTACAATGAGCAGTTCTTC. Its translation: CSVDGADTSYNEQFF.

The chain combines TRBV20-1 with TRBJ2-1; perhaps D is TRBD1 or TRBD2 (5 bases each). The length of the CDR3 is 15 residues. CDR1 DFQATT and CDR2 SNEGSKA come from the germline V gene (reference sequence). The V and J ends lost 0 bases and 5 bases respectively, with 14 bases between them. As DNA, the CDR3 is TGCAGTGCTAGAGATCAGATGAGGGGAGACAATGAGCAGTTCTTC. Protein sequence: CSARDQMRGDNEQFF.

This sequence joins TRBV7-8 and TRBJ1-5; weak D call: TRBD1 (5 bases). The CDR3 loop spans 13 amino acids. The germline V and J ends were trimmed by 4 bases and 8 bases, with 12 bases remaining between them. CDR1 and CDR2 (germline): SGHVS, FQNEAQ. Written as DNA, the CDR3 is TGTGCCAGCAGCTATCTGGCGGGGGAGCCCCAGCATTTT. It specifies CASSYLAGEPQHF.

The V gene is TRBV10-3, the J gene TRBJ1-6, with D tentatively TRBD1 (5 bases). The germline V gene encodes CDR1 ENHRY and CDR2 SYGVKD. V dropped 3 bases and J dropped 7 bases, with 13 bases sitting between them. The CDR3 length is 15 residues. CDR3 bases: TGTGCCATCAGTGAATTTCCCAGGGCCAATTCACCCCTCCACTTT. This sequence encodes CAISEFPRANSPLHF.

The DNA for the CDR3 is TGCGCCAGCAGCTGGGTAAGGGCCGCGGATGAAGCTTTCTTT. Its protein is CASSWVRAADEAFF. J is TRBJ1-1 and V is TRBV5-1; D is ambiguous. CDR1 is SGHRS and CDR2 is YFSETQ in the germline V gene. The CDR3 runs to 14 residues. Trimming took off 3 bases at V and 7 bases at J, with 16 bases between the two ends.

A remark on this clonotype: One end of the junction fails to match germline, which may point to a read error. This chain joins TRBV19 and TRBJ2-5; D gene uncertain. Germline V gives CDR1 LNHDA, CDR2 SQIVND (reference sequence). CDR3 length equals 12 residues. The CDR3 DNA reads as TGTGCCAGTAGTATAGAGGCTGAGACCCAGCACTTC. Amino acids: CASSIEAETQHF.

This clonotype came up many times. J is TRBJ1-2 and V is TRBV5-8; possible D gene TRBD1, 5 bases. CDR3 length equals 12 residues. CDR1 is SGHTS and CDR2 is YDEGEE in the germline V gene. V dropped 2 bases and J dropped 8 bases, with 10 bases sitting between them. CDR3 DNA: TGTGCCAGCAGCTTTGCAGGGCGAGGCTACACCTTC. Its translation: CASSFAGRGYTF.

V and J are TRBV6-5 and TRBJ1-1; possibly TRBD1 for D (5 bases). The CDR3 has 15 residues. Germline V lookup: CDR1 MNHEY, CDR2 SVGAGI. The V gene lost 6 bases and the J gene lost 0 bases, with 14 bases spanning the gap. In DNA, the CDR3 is TGTGCCAGCAGCCCCACAGGCAGCATGAACACTGAAGCTTTCTTT. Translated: CASSPTGSMNTEAFF.

This CDR3 reads CSAPSGRITDTQYF. For the CDR3, the DNA is TGCAGTGCCCCCAGCGGGAGAATCACAGATACGCAGTATTTT. This chain links TRBV20-1 with TRBJ2-3; 8 positions match TRBD2. CDR3 length: 14 amino acids. CDR1 DFQATT and CDR2 SNEGSKA come from the germline V gene (reference sequence). Trimming at V came to 6 bases and at J to 2 bases, leaving 7 bases not matched to a gene.

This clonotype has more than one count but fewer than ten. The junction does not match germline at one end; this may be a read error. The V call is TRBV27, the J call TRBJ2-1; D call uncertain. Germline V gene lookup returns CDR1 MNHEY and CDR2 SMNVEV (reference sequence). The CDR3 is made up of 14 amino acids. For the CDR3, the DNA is TGTGCCAGCAGTCCCTACCCGTCCTTCAATGAGCAGTTCTTC. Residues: CASSPYPSFNEQFF.

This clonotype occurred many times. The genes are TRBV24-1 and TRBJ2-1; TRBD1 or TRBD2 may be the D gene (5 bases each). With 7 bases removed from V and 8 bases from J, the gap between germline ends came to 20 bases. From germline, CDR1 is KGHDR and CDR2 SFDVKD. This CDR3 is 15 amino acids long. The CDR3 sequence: CATSHGMGESDEQFF. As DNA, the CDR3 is TGTGCCACCAGCCACGGAATGGGGGAGAGCGATGAGCAGTTCTTC.

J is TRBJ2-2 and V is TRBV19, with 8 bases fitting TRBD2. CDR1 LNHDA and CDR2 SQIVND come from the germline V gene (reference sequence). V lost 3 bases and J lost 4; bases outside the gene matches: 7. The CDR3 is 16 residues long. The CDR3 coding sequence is TGTGCCAGTAGTATCCATAGCGGGGCCGGCACCGGGGAGCTGTTTTTT. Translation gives CASSIHSGAGTGELFF.

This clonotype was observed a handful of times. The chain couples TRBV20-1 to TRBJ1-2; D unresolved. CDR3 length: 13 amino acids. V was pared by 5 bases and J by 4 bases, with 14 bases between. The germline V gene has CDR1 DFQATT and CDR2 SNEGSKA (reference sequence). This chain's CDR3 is CSAGSSFPYGYTF. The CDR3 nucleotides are TGCAGTGCTGGGAGCTCCTTTCCCTATGGCTACACCTTC.

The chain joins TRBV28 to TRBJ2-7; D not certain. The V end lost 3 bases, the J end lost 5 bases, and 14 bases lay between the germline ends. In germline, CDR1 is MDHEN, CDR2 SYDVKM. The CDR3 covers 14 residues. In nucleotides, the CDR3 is TGTGCCAGCAGTTTGTACGGAGAACGACACGAGCAGTACTTC. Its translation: CASSLYGERHEQYF. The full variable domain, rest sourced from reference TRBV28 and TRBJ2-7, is DVKVTQSSRYLVKRTGEKVFLECVQDMDHENMFWYRQDPGLGLRLIYFSYDVKMKEKGDIPEGYSVSREKKERFSLILESASTNQTSMYLCASSLYGERHEQYFGPGTRLTVT.

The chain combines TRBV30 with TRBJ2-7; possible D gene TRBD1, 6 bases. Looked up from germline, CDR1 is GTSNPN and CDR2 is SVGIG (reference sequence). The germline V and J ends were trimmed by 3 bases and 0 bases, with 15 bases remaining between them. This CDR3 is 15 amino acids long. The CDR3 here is CAWSPTTGTSYEQYF. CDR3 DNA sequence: TGTGCCTGGAGCCCTACTACAGGGACCTCCTACGAGCAGTACTTC.

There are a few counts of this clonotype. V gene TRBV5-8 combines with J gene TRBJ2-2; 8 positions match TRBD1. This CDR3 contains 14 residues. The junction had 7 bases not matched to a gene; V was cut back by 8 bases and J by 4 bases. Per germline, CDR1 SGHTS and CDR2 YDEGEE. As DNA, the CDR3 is TGTGCCAGTCAGACAGGGGATAGCACCGGGGAGCTGTTTTTT. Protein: CASQTGDSTGELFF.

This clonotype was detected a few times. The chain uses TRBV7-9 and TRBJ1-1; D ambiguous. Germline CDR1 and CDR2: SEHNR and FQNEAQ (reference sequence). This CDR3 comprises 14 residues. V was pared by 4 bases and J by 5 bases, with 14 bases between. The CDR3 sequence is CASSSGPHRTEAFF. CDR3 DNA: TGTGCCAGCAGCTCAGGACCCCATCGGACTGAAGCTTTCTTT.